These 28 T cell receptor beta chains were sequenced from one sample in a study of cytomegalovirus exposure and HLA in healthy donors. PCR amplification relied on 60 Vbeta primers (plus 13 Jbeta primers). Sequenced by immunoSEQ multiplex PCR; TCRdb stores in-frame clones only, minus some. The sample consists of 100,000 to 150,000 clones, around four fifths of them appearing once. The sequenced sample was PBMCs. These receptors were obtained from a man aged 25 to 45 in good health and CMV-seronegative.

The V call is TRBV7-9, the J call TRBJ2-5; D might be TRBD1 (5 bases). The CDR3 sequence is 14 residues long. The V and J ends lost 5 bases and 0 bases respectively, with 10 bases between them. Germline CDR1 SEHNR, CDR2 FQNEAQ (reference sequence). The CDR3 coding sequence is TGTGCCAGCAGCGTAACAGGCAACCAAGAGACCCAGTACTTC. Residues: CASSVTGNQETQYF.

Notes on this clone: One end of the junction varies from germline; a read error may be responsible. The rearrangement uses TRBV13 and TRBJ2-3; D is undetermined. The germline CDR1 and CDR2 sequences are PRHDT and FYEKMQ (reference sequence). There are 13 residues in the CDR3. This CDR3 reads CASSLGSADTQYF. The DNA for the CDR3 is TGTGCTAGCAGCTTAGGCAGCGCAGATACGCAGTATTTT.

The chain uses TRBV18 and TRBJ2-7; 16 bases are shared with TRBD2. Trimming at V came to 3 bases and at J to 4 bases, leaving 18 bases not matched to a gene. The CDR3 covers 21 residues. Germline CDR1 and CDR2: KGHSH and LQKENI. CDR3 sequence (DNA): TGTGCCAGCTCACCTGGGACTAGCGGGGGGGCTATTTATATTCGTCGATACGAGCAGTACTTC. Its protein is CASSPGTSGGAIYIRRYEQYF.

The chain employs TRBV27 and TRBJ2-7, with no clear D. Germline V gives CDR1 MNHEY, CDR2 SMNVEV (reference sequence). Trimming stripped 4 bases from V and 0 bases from J, with 7 bases between. The CDR3 has 13 amino acids. In DNA, the CDR3 is TGTGCCAGCAGTTATGCAGTCTCCTACGAGCAGTACTTC. It yields the protein CASSYAVSYEQYF.

The chain combines TRBV5-1 with TRBJ2-1, with a weak D call TRBD1 (6 bases). Germline V gene lookup returns CDR1 SGHRS and CDR2 YFSETQ. With 2 bases removed from V and 0 bases from J, the gap between germline ends came to 21 bases. This CDR3 spans 19 amino acids. The CDR3 DNA is TGCGCCAGCAGCTTAAGTCGGGACACCTACTCGGACTCCTACAATGAGCAGTTCTTC. It yields the protein CASSLSRDTYSDSYNEQFF. Filled out from reference TRBV5-1 and TRBJ2-1, the complete variable domain reads KAGVTQTPRYLIKTRGQQVTLSCSPISGHRSVSWYQQTPGQGLQFLFEYFSETQRNKGNFPGRFSGRQFSNSRSEMNVSTLELGDSALYLCASSLSRDTYSDSYNEQFFGPGTRLTVL.

The V gene is TRBV4-1, the J gene TRBJ2-5; 10 nucleotides agree with TRBD2. This CDR3 is built from 14 residues. Germline assignment: CDR1 MGHRA and CDR2 YSYEKL. With 1 base clipped from V and 6 bases from J, the junction kept 2 bases outside the gene matches. The CDR3 region has the DNA TGCGCCAGCAGCCAAGGGACTAGCGGACAGACCCAGTACTTC. This encodes CASSQGTSGQTQYF.

V gene TRBV4-3 combines with J gene TRBJ1-1, with D tentatively TRBD1 (6 bases). CDR3 length: 13 residues. The V end lost 6 bases, the J end lost 4 bases, and 12 bases lay between the germline ends. Per germline, CDR1 LGHNA and CDR2 YSLEER. The CDR3 reads CASSDTGRTEAFF. The CDR3 nucleotides read TGCGCCAGCAGTGACACAGGGCGCACTGAAGCTTTCTTT.

The rearrangement uses TRBV28 and TRBJ1-2, with TRBD1 matching over 8 bases. The germline CDR1 and CDR2 sequences are MDHEN and SYDVKM. V shed 6 bases and J 5 bases; nucleotides not matched to a gene: 2. The CDR3 length is 12 residues. CDR3 residues: CASRRTGYGYTF. The CDR3 nucleotides are TGTGCCAGCAGACGGACAGGGTATGGCTACACCTTC.

The chain employs TRBV27 and TRBJ2-7; a possible D gene is TRBD2 (6 bases). This CDR3 spans 14 amino acids. Germline assignment: CDR1 MNHEY and CDR2 SMNVEV (reference sequence). The V end lost 5 bases, the J end lost 2 bases, and 13 bases lay between the germline ends. The CDR3 region has the DNA TGTGCCAGCAGTCCCGGGGACTGGCCCTACGAGCAGTACTTC. Amino acid sequence: CASSPGDWPYEQYF.

The gene calls are TRBV19 and TRBJ2-7; 8 nucleotides match TRBD1. The ends lost 8 bases at V and 1 base at J; junction bases unmatched: 19. Germline V lookup: CDR1 LNHDA, CDR2 SQIVND (reference sequence). The CDR3 sequence is 18 residues long. CDR3 amino acids: CASLLPGTGHQTSYEQYF. The CDR3 nucleotides are TGTGCCAGTCTATTACCCGGGACAGGACATCAAACATCCTACGAGCAGTACTTC.

J is TRBJ2-5 and V is TRBV5-1, with 8 bases fitting TRBD1. Unmatched junction bases numbered 3, after V lost 4 bases and J lost 4 bases. Germline V CDR1 and CDR2: SGHRS, YFSETQ. This CDR3 region has 13 residues. For the CDR3, the DNA is TGCGCCAGCAGCCCCGGGACAGGAGAGACCCAGTACTTC. This gives the protein CASSPGTGETQYF.

This clone was seen a few times. The V gene is TRBV15, the J gene TRBJ1-2; 9 positions agree with TRBD1. The germline V gene encodes CDR1 LNHNV and CDR2 YYDKDF (reference sequence). This CDR3 is built from 15 residues. Trimming took 6 bases from V and 5 from J; bases not matched to a gene: 10. CDR3 bases: TGTGCCACCAGTCCTAGGGGGACAGGGAGGTATGGCTACACCTTC. It is translated as CATSPRGTGRYGYTF.

This rearrangement joins TRBV7-9 to TRBJ2-1, with TRBD2 identical over 10 bases. The germline V gene encodes CDR1 SEHNR and CDR2 FQNEAQ (reference sequence). The CDR3 is 13 residues long. Trimming took 1 base from V and 12 from J; bases not matched to a gene: 3. The CDR3 loop is CASSLVVAGGQFF. In DNA form, the CDR3 reads TGTGCCAGCAGCTTAGTAGTAGCGGGGGGGCAGTTCTTC.

The gene calls are TRBV5-1 and TRBJ2-7; TRBD2 matches at 9 bases. This CDR3 region has 16 residues. The J segment lost 0 bases and the V segment lost 6 bases, leaving 10 bases of the junction unmatched. The germline gives CDR1 SGHRS, CDR2 YFSETQ. The CDR3 region has the DNA TGCGCCAGCATGGCGGGTAGCGGGAGCGGCTCCTACGAGCAGTACTTC. Translation gives CASMAGSGSGSYEQYF.

Here the CDR3 reads CASTKESINNEQFF. CDR3 in DNA: TGCGCCAGCACCAAAGAGTCCATAAACAATGAGCAGTTCTTC. The chain couples TRBV5-1 to TRBJ2-1; D is uncertain. Between the trimmed V and J ends, which lost 6 bases and 5 bases, there was a span of 15 bases. The CDR3 loop spans 14 amino acids. In germline, CDR1 is SGHRS, CDR2 YFSETQ.

V and J are TRBV5-6 and TRBJ1-2; 7 bases are a match to TRBD1. The germline CDR1 and CDR2 sequences are SGHDT and YYEEEE. V shed 4 bases and J 2 bases; nucleotides not matched to a gene: 11. This CDR3 contains 16 residues. CDR3 nucleotides: TGTGCCAGCAGCCGACTCTCGCGACAGGGAAACTATGGCTACACCTTC. Amino acids: CASSRLSRQGNYGYTF.

V is TRBV15 and J is TRBJ2-7; perhaps TRBD1 as D (5 bases). Trimming left V 3 bases short and J 6 bases short, with 12 bases between. Looked up from germline, CDR1 is LNHNV and CDR2 is YYDKDF (reference sequence). CDR3 length: 13 residues. This CDR3 is CATSRAQGTEQYF. The CDR3 coding sequence is TGTGCCACCAGCAGGGCTCAGGGTACCGAGCAGTACTTC.

The chain has TRBV4-1 and TRBJ1-6, with unresolved D. Trimming took 1 base from V and 5 from J, leaving 9 bases between them. The germline V gene has CDR1 MGHRA and CDR2 YSYEKL. The CDR3 spans 15 residues. The CDR3 here is CASSQGSGDNSPLHF. For the CDR3, the DNA is TGCGCCAGCAGCCAAGGCAGCGGCGATAATTCACCCCTCCACTTT.

The chain combines TRBV6-6 with TRBJ2-5; TRBD1 matches 7 bases. The J call could be wrong; TRBJ2-7 is a better fit for the DNA end. The germline gives CDR1 MNHNY, CDR2 SVGAGI (reference sequence). There are 12 residues in the CDR3. This chain's CDR3 is CASNRGFNEQYF. The CDR3, as DNA: TGTGCCAGCAACAGGGGTTTCAACGAGCAGTACTTC.

The chain is built from TRBV2 and TRBJ2-3; TRBD2 might be the D (5 bases). V gave up 5 bases and J gave up 8 bases, with 20 bases separating them. The germline V gene encodes CDR1 SNHLY and CDR2 FYNNEI. The CDR3 runs 15 residues. The CDR3 is CASSPSSRADGTQYF. The DNA for the CDR3 is TGTGCCAGCAGTCCCTCCTCGAGGGCGGACGGTACGCAGTATTTT.

The chain carries TRBV30 and TRBJ2-5; 9 positions agree with TRBD2. Judging by the DNA end, TRBJ2-7 fits better; the J call may be wrong. CDR3 length: 16 residues. Germline CDR1 is GTSNPN and CDR2 is SVGIG (reference sequence). CDR3 in amino acids: CAWRGPGLATFYEQYF. The CDR3 bases are TGTGCCTGGAGGGGGCCGGGACTAGCCACCTTCTACGAGCAGTACTTC.

V gene TRBV7-8 combines with J gene TRBJ1-1, with 7 nucleotides matching TRBD1. The CDR3 covers 14 residues. J was trimmed by 5 bases and V by 5 bases; bases with no gene match: 8. Looked up from germline, CDR1 is SGHVS and CDR2 is FQNEAQ. CDR3 DNA: TGTGCCAGCAGCGAAAGGGGGCTTCGAACTGAAGCTTTCTTT. Residues: CASSERGLRTEAFF. Filled out from reference TRBV7-8 and TRBJ1-1, the complete variable domain reads GAGVSQSPRYKVAKRGQDVALRCDPISGHVSLFWYQQALGQGPEFLTYFQNEAQLDKSGLPSDRFFAERPEGSVSTLKIQRTQQEDSAVYLCASSERGLRTEAFFGQGTRLTVV.

The chain has TRBV10-1 and TRBJ2-2; 12 bases fit TRBD1. This CDR3 comprises 17 residues. V shed 6 bases, J shed 4 bases, and the junction held 9 bases outside the gene matches. CDR1 and CDR2 (germline): WNHNN, SYGVQD (reference sequence). This CDR3 is CASSSPRGQGATGELFF. The CDR3 DNA is TGCGCCAGCAGCTCCCCAAGGGGACAGGGGGCCACCGGGGAGCTGTTTTTT.

This clone was picked up one time. The chain employs TRBV2 and TRBJ2-5, with D possibly TRBD1 on 6 matching bases. The CDR3 has 15 amino acids. Germline CDR1 is SNHLY and CDR2 is FYNNEI. Trimming removed 4 bases at V and 4 bases at J, with 16 bases between. CDR3 DNA: TGTGCCAGCAGTGCAGCCAGGACCAGGGGAGAGACCCAGTACTTC. Protein sequence: CASSAARTRGETQYF.

The chain is built from TRBV15 and TRBJ1-2; 9 nucleotides match TRBD1. This CDR3 has 17 amino acids. Germline trimming cut 0 bases from V and 0 bases from J; bases unmatched to any gene: 5. Germline CDR1 and CDR2: LNHNV and YYDKDF (reference sequence). CDR3 sequence reads: CATSRDPRDRANYGYTF. The CDR3 region has the DNA TGTGCCACCAGCAGAGATCCCCGGGACAGGGCTAACTATGGCTACACCTTC.

In DNA form, the CDR3 reads TGTGCCAGCTCACCCGCCGCCGGGACAGGGGGCAGGAGCAATCAGCCCCAGCATTTT. It translates to CASSPAAGTGGRSNQPQHF. The chain combines TRBV18 with TRBJ1-5, with 12 bases fitting TRBD1. The CDR3 is 19 amino acids. Germline lookup yields CDR1 KGHSH and CDR2 LQKENI. The V segment lost 3 bases and the J segment 1 base; nucleotides outside the gene matches: 10.

This rearrangement joins TRBV19 to TRBJ2-7, with 8 bases lining up with TRBD1. Germline CDR1 LNHDA, CDR2 SQIVND (reference sequence). This CDR3 is 15 amino acids long. Unmatched junction bases numbered 9, after V lost 4 bases and J lost 4 bases. The CDR3 DNA is TGTGCCAGTAGTACCCTTGGACAGGGTTCTTACGAGCAGTACTTC. The encoded protein is CASSTLGQGSYEQYF.

The J gene is TRBJ2-1, the V gene TRBV10-2, with D possibly TRBD2 on 7 matching bases. The CDR3 sequence is 14 residues long. CDR1 is WSHSY and CDR2 is SAAADI in the germline V gene. With 0 bases removed from V and 9 bases from J, the gap between germline ends came to 12 bases. CDR3 in DNA: TGCGCCAGCAGTGAGTCGTGGGGGGGCGGTGAGCAGTTCTTC. Encoded protein: CASSESWGGGEQFF.